What follows are 27 T cell receptor beta chains derived from one specimen sequenced in a study of blood T cells in healthy people across ages. Through a sample-barcoded 5' primer and a J-beta primer mix, a second PCR was run for about 6 to 11 cycles. MiXCR, run by TCRdb on the 5' RACE reads, gives a single entry per CDR3 protein. This table has about 1.4 million distinct CDR3 sequences, roughly 59% appearing once. Sequences were obtained from blood. The source is a man between 18 and 35 years old in good health.

V is TRBV29-1 and J is TRBJ2-3, with D maybe TRBD2 (6 bases). From germline, CDR1 is SQVTM and CDR2 ANQGSEA. V gave up 4 bases and J gave up 0 bases, with 20 bases separating them. This CDR3 is built from 17 residues. The CDR3 here is CSVASIAGRPSTDTQYF. The CDR3 DNA is TGCAGCGTTGCGTCGATTGCGGGAAGACCTAGCACAGATACGCAGTATTTT.

The chain recombines TRBV6-6 with TRBJ1-2; the D is unclear. This CDR3 is built from 12 residues. Per the germline V gene, CDR1 is MNHNY and CDR2 is SVGAGI (reference sequence). Trimming took off 0 bases at V and 6 bases at J, with 5 bases between the two ends. Written as DNA, the CDR3 is TGTGCCAGCAGTTACTCGCGGGATGGCTACACCTTC. Translation: CASSYSRDGYTF.

This clonotype was recorded once. The V gene is TRBV27, the J gene TRBJ2-4; TRBD2 agrees at 8 bases. The end of the DNA fits TRBJ2-7 better, so the J call may be wrong. Germline CDR1 MNHEY, CDR2 SMNVEV (reference sequence). This CDR3 comprises 17 residues. Here the CDR3 reads CASSWGFGGDGRYEQYF. For the CDR3, the DNA is TGTGCCAGCAGTTGGGGGTTCGGGGGGGACGGTCGCTACGAGCAGTACTTC.

CDR3 sequence reads: CASSLDLGTSGEQFF. For the CDR3, the DNA is TGTGCCAGCAGCTTAGATTTAGGGACTAGTGGCGAGCAGTTCTTC. This chain joins TRBV7-9 and TRBJ2-1, with 8 bases aligning to TRBD2. The CDR3 spans 15 residues. Looked up from germline, CDR1 is SEHNR and CDR2 is FQNEAQ (reference sequence). V was clipped by 1 base and J by 10 bases; unmatched bases: 9.

Concerning this clonotype: Mismatch with germline at one junction end may stem from a read error. V usage is TRBV6-1 and J usage is TRBJ2-1; 7 positions agree with TRBD2. CDR1 and CDR2 from the germline V gene are MNHNS and SASEGT. CDR3 length equals 14 residues. CDR3 region: CDSSAGASYNEQFF. The CDR3 DNA follows: TGTGACAGCAGCGCGGGAGCTTCCTACAATGAGCAGTTCTTC.

In DNA form, the CDR3 reads TGTGCCAGCAGCCAGGCCACAGGGCTCGGGACTGAAGCTTTCTTT. It is translated as CASSQATGLGTEAFF. The J gene is TRBJ1-1, the V gene TRBV4-2, with D maybe TRBD1 (6 bases). Germline CDR1 and CDR2: LGHNA and YNFKEQ. Trimming removed 3 bases from V and 5 bases from J, with 16 bases in between. This CDR3 comprises 15 residues.

The J gene is TRBJ2-4, the V gene TRBV5-6; 10 nucleotides match TRBD1. With V trimmed by 0 bases and J by 13 bases, 10 bases remained unmatched. The germline V gene encodes CDR1 SGHDT and CDR2 YYEEEE. The CDR3 is made up of 15 amino acids. CDR3 in DNA: TGTGCCAGCAGCTTGGAGGGACAGGGGCTACGACTGCAGTACTTC. Translated: CASSLEGQGLRLQYF.

The CDR3 region is CASSLVLGGSSYEQYF. CDR3 bases: TGCGCCAGCAGCTTGGTTTTAGGCGGGAGCTCCTACGAGCAGTACTTC. The chain couples TRBV5-1 to TRBJ2-7, with 7 bases identical to TRBD2. This CDR3 has 16 amino acids. Germline CDR1 is SGHRS and CDR2 is YFSETQ. V lost 0 bases and J lost 0; bases outside the gene matches: 6.

The chain recombines TRBV7-9 with TRBJ2-3; D is perhaps TRBD2 (6 bases). Trimming stripped 1 base from V and 2 bases from J, with 16 bases between. The CDR3 is 17 amino acids. Germline CDR1 and CDR2: SEHNR and FQNEAQ (reference sequence). The CDR3 protein is CASSLGSGSGNTDTQYF. The CDR3 DNA is TGTGCCAGCAGCTTAGGGTCCGGTAGCGGAAACACAGATACGCAGTATTTT.

This sequence joins TRBV4-1 and TRBJ2-1; D not resolved. The CDR3 totals 16 residues. In germline, CDR1 is MGHRA, CDR2 YSYEKL. Trimming took 1 base from V and 6 from J, leaving 16 bases between them. The CDR3 DNA reads TGCGCCAGCAGCCAAGCGTCCGCGGATGCCCTCAATGAGCAGTTCTTC. This translates into CASSQASADALNEQFF.

This clonotype was counted between two and nine times. This sequence joins TRBV10-2 and TRBJ2-7; 10 nucleotides agree with TRBD2. J lost 2 bases, V lost 4 bases, and 5 bases had no gene match. CDR1 and CDR2 (germline): WSHSY, SAAADI. The CDR3 has 15 amino acids. The CDR3 is CASSAGTSDTYEQYF. As DNA, the CDR3 is TGCGCCAGCAGTGCAGGGACTAGCGATACCTACGAGCAGTACTTC.

This clonotype was counted between two and nine times. The chain uses TRBV5-1 and TRBJ2-6; D is uncertain. V lost 0 bases to trimming and J lost 2 bases, with 9 bases between them. The CDR3 has 16 residues. Germline assignment: CDR1 SGHRS and CDR2 YFSETQ. Here the CDR3 reads CASSLVGSTGANVLTF. As DNA, the CDR3 is TGCGCCAGCAGCTTGGTTGGCAGCACTGGGGCCAACGTCCTGACTTTC.

The chain employs TRBV30 and TRBJ2-3, with D unresolved. Germline lookup yields CDR1 GTSNPN and CDR2 SVGIG (reference sequence). There are 13 residues in the CDR3. Trimming removed 0 bases at V and 5 bases at J, with 9 bases between. CDR3 coding DNA: TGTGCCTGGAGTGTACTGGTTCGAGATACGCAGTATTTT. Amino acids: CAWSVLVRDTQYF. The full variable domain, in which reference TRBV30 and TRBJ2-3 provide the parts outside the CDR3, is SQTIHQWPATLVQPVGSPLSLECTVEGTSNPNLYWYRQAAGRGLQLLFYSVGIGQISSEVPQNLSASRPQDRQFILSSKKLLLSDSGFYLCAWSVLVRDTQYFGPGTRLTVL.

The rearrangement joins TRBV4-1 to TRBJ1-4, with D unclear. In germline, CDR1 is MGHRA, CDR2 YSYEKL. Trimming took 4 bases from V and 8 from J, leaving 8 bases between them. The CDR3 loop spans 12 amino acids. The CDR3 DNA reads as TGCGCCAGCAGCCCCTATAGGGAAAAACTGTTTTTT. Translating gives CASSPYREKLFF.

The chain couples TRBV5-5 to TRBJ1-2; 7 nucleotides match TRBD1. Trimming cost V 2 bases and J 8 bases; bases outside gene matches: 18. Germline V CDR1 and CDR2: SGHKS, YYEKEE (reference sequence). This CDR3 contains 17 residues. The CDR3 here is CASSFNQTGTFFNGYTF. For the CDR3, the DNA is TGTGCCAGCAGCTTTAACCAGACAGGGACCTTCTTTAACGGCTACACCTTC.

The chain recombines TRBV20-1 with TRBJ2-7, with unresolved D. The V gene's germline CDR1 is DFQATT and CDR2 SNEGSKA (reference sequence). The CDR3 runs 12 residues. V lost 5 bases to trimming and J lost 2 bases, with 10 bases between them. CDR3 DNA sequence: TGCAGTGCTCGCACCGAAACCTACGAGCAGTACTTC. Its translation: CSARTETYEQYF.

CDR3 nucleotides: TGCAGTGCCGACCCCGGGACAGGGGATGAAAAACTGTTTTTT. This codes for CSADPGTGDEKLFF. The V call is TRBV20-1, the J call TRBJ1-4; 10 positions match TRBD1. The CDR3 has 14 amino acids. After removal of 6 bases from V and 6 bases from J, the junction contained 7 bases not matched to a gene. Per germline, CDR1 DFQATT and CDR2 SNEGSKA (reference sequence).

The CDR3 DNA reads as TGCGCCAGCCCTGGGGACGGGGCGAACTATGGCTACACCTTC. This sequence encodes CASPGDGANYGYTF. The rearrangement uses TRBV10-1 and TRBJ1-2, with D perhaps TRBD1 (5 bases). V was cut by 8 bases and J by 2 bases, with 15 bases left in between. The CDR3 covers 14 residues. Germline CDR1 WNHNN, CDR2 SYGVQD (reference sequence).

The chain has TRBV9 and TRBJ1-2; D is uncertain. Germline V lookup: CDR1 SGDLS, CDR2 YYNGEE. This CDR3 contains 14 residues. V was shortened by 3 bases and J by 0 bases, with 9 bases between the two germline ends. The CDR3 DNA sequence: TGTGCCAGCAGCGACGGTCCCCCTAACTATGGCTACACCTTC. Protein product: CASSDGPPNYGYTF.

This clonotype was counted between two and nine times. This chain uses TRBV29-1 with TRBJ1-4, with a weak D call TRBD1 (6 bases). The CDR3 sequence is 13 residues long. Trimming removed 7 bases from V and 5 bases from J, with 14 bases in between. CDR1 is SQVTM and CDR2 is ANQGSEA in the germline V gene. CDR3 protein: CSGGGGENEKLFF. The CDR3 region has the DNA TGCAGCGGAGGGGGGGGAGAGAATGAAAAACTGTTTTTT.

This rearrangement joins TRBV7-9 to TRBJ2-2; TRBD2 matches at 8 bases. Germline CDR1 SEHNR, CDR2 FQNEAQ (reference sequence). V lost 5 bases to trimming and J lost 2 bases; unmatched junction nucleotides: 13. The CDR3 spans 18 residues. The CDR3: CASSHRLSGVTNTGELFF. In DNA form, the CDR3 reads TGTGCCAGCAGCCACCGCCTTAGCGGGGTTACAAACACCGGGGAGCTGTTTTTT. The full variable domain, rest sourced from reference TRBV7-9 and TRBJ2-2, is DTGVSQNPRHKITKRGQNVTFRCDPISEHNRLYWYRQTLGQGPEFLTYFQNEAQLEKSRLLSDRFSAERPKGSFSTLEIQRTEQGDSAMYLCASSHRLSGVTNTGELFFGEGSRLTVL.

This clonotype was found a few times. This chain links TRBV29-1 with TRBJ2-7, with 8 bases aligning to TRBD2. The CDR3 length is 14 residues. Germline V gene lookup returns CDR1 SQVTM and CDR2 ANQGSEA. V was clipped by 3 bases and J by 3 bases; unmatched bases: 7. CDR3 coding DNA: TGCAGCGTTGACGGGGGGGGCAGCAACTACGAGCAGTACTTC. Amino acids: CSVDGGGSNYEQYF.

This clonotype was counted only a few times. V usage is TRBV27 and J usage is TRBJ2-1; 10 bases line up with TRBD2. Germline CDR1 and CDR2: MNHEY and SMNVEV (reference sequence). Germline trimming cut 2 bases from V and 6 bases from J; bases unmatched to any gene: 7. This CDR3 spans 16 amino acids. As DNA, the CDR3 is TGTGCCAGCAGTTTAGGCTGGCGACTAGCGGGCAATGAGCAGTTCTTC. Translating gives CASSLGWRLAGNEQFF.

This clonotype showed up just a few times. V gene TRBV4-2 combines with J gene TRBJ1-2, with D unclear. Per germline, CDR1 LGHNA and CDR2 YNFKEQ. This CDR3 contains 17 residues. The V gene lost 0 bases and the J gene lost 4 bases, with 18 bases spanning the gap. The CDR3 DNA sequence: TGTGCCAGCAGCCAAGATAGGGTCCAAGGAGGATTCTATGGCTACACCTTC. Its protein is CASSQDRVQGGFYGYTF.

The chain couples TRBV29-1 to TRBJ1-1; TRBD1 is a possible D gene (5 bases). With 3 bases removed from V and 7 bases from J, the gap between germline ends came to 12 bases. CDR3 length: 12 residues. CDR1 and CDR2 (germline): SQVTM, ANQGSEA. CDR3 protein: CSVDSGGIEAFF. Here the CDR3 DNA reads TGCAGCGTTGATTCTGGGGGGATTGAAGCTTTCTTT.

This clonotype was picked up a small number of times. This sequence joins TRBV4-1 and TRBJ2-5; perhaps TRBD1 as D (5 bases). The germline V gene has CDR1 MGHRA and CDR2 YSYEKL. The CDR3 consists of 16 residues. V was shortened by 0 bases and J by 2 bases, with 13 bases between the two germline ends. The CDR3: CASSQDGAGKQETQYF. The CDR3 coding sequence is TGCGCCAGCAGCCAAGATGGGGCAGGAAAACAAGAGACCCAGTACTTC.

J is TRBJ2-1 and V is TRBV20-1; D is ambiguous. CDR1 DFQATT and CDR2 SNEGSKA come from the germline V gene (reference sequence). V was pared by 4 bases and J by 9 bases, with 7 bases between. This CDR3 region has 10 residues. The CDR3 DNA sequence: TGCAGTGCTACTTTGTCTGAGCAGTTCTTC. It codes for CSATLSEQFF.